These 31 T cell receptor beta chains were sequenced from one sample in a study of blood T cells in healthy people across ages. Sample-barcoded 5' priming and a J-beta primer mix drove a second PCR of 7 to 11 cycles. MiXCR, applied by TCRdb to the 5' RACE reads, yields one record per CDR3 protein. The sample lists 660,000 or so distinct CDR3 sequences, roughly 50% occurring once. Sequencing was done on a sample of blood. The receptor source for this set is a man aged 60-69 years in good health.

V usage is TRBV7-9 and J usage is TRBJ2-7; D is possibly TRBD1 (6 bases). The CDR3 covers 15 residues. Germline V lookup: CDR1 SEHNR, CDR2 FQNEAQ (reference sequence). V was pared by 5 bases and J by 0 bases, with 14 bases between. DNA of the CDR3: TGTGCCAGCAGCCTTACCTCAGGGGTCTCCTACGAGCAGTACTTC. Residues: CASSLTSGVSYEQYF.

This clonotype was observed a handful of times. The chain couples TRBV7-9 to TRBJ2-3, with TRBD2 identical over 11 bases. Germline assignment: CDR1 SEHNR and CDR2 FQNEAQ (reference sequence). Trimming cost V 2 bases and J 2 bases; bases outside gene matches: 3. The CDR3 loop spans 16 amino acids. Written as DNA, the CDR3 is TGTGCCAGCAGCTTAAGACTAGCGGGACACACAGATACGCAGTATTTT. As protein: CASSLRLAGHTDTQYF.

This sequence joins TRBV3-1 and TRBJ1-2; D may be TRBD1 (6 bases). This CDR3 spans 17 amino acids. CDR1 is LGHDT, CDR2 YNNKEL, per germline (reference sequence). Trimming removed 0 bases from V and 2 bases from J, with 16 bases in between. The CDR3 region is CASSQEWQGLVNYGYTF. The CDR3 DNA sequence: TGTGCCAGCAGCCAAGAATGGCAGGGGTTAGTAAACTATGGCTACACCTTC.

The sample holds a few counts of this clonotype. The gene calls are TRBV27 and TRBJ2-5; 8 bases align to TRBD1. V shed 2 bases and J 1 base; nucleotides not matched to a gene: 6. CDR1 and CDR2 (germline): MNHEY, SMNVEV (reference sequence). The CDR3 runs 16 residues. DNA for the CDR3: TGTGCCAGCAGTTTACGCAGGGGGCCTTCCCAAGAGACCCAGTACTTC. Translating it yields CASSLRRGPSQETQYF.

The V gene is TRBV9, the J gene TRBJ2-7; TRBD1 is a possible D gene (5 bases). The V and J ends lost 0 bases and 2 bases respectively, with 6 bases between them. Germline V gene lookup returns CDR1 SGDLS and CDR2 YYNGEE. This CDR3 has 13 amino acids. The CDR3 loop is CASSVETAYEQYF. Here the CDR3 DNA reads TGTGCCAGCAGCGTAGAGACAGCCTACGAGCAGTACTTC.

This clonotype was recorded at least ten times. The CDR3, as DNA: TGCGCCAGCAGCCAAGCAGGGATTAGCAATCAGCCCCAGCATTTT. This translates into CASSQAGISNQPQHF. J is TRBJ1-5 and V is TRBV4-1; the D gene is possibly TRBD1 (5 bases). Germline lookup yields CDR1 MGHRA and CDR2 YSYEKL. The V and J ends lost 1 base and 0 bases respectively, with 7 bases between them. This CDR3 region has 15 residues.

This chain links TRBV5-1 with TRBJ2-2; possibly TRBD1 or TRBD2 for D (5 bases each). The CDR3 has 16 residues. Germline lookup yields CDR1 SGHRS and CDR2 YFSETQ. V dropped 5 bases and J dropped 2 bases, with 16 bases sitting between them. CDR3 amino acids: CASRLSGTANTGELFF. The CDR3 nucleotides read TGCGCCAGCAGATTATCCGGGACCGCAAACACCGGGGAGCTGTTTTTT.

This clonotype was detected a few times. V gene TRBV5-1 combines with J gene TRBJ2-1; 7 nucleotides match TRBD1. This CDR3 comprises 13 residues. V lost 6 bases, J lost 7 bases, and 7 bases stayed unmatched. CDR1 is SGHRS and CDR2 is YFSETQ in the germline V gene. CDR3 residues: CASKAGTANEQFF. For the CDR3, the DNA is TGCGCCAGCAAAGCCGGGACAGCTAATGAGCAGTTCTTC. The variable domain in full, completed from reference TRBV5-1 and TRBJ2-1, reads KAGVTQTPRYLIKTRGQQVTLSCSPISGHRSVSWYQQTPGQGLQFLFEYFSETQRNKGNFPGRFSGRQFSNSRSEMNVSTLELGDSALYLCASKAGTANEQFFGPGTRLTVL.

V is TRBV9 and J is TRBJ2-3; D is undetermined. Trimming left V 0 bases short and J 5 bases short, with 10 bases between. Germline V lookup: CDR1 SGDLS, CDR2 YYNGEE. This CDR3 has 14 residues. The CDR3 is CASSVDVERDTQYF. CDR3 bases: TGTGCCAGCAGCGTAGATGTAGAAAGAGATACGCAGTATTTT.

The V call is TRBV7-9, the J call TRBJ2-3; D could derive from TRBD1 or TRBD2 (6 bases each). V lost 2 bases to trimming and J lost 8 bases, with 14 bases between them. This CDR3 region has 14 residues. Germline values: CDR1 SEHNR, CDR2 FQNEAQ (reference sequence). The CDR3: CASSLSGEAGTQYF. In nucleotides, the CDR3 is TGTGCCAGCAGCTTATCAGGGGAGGCAGGTACGCAGTATTTT. Full variable domain (remainder filled in from reference TRBV7-9 and TRBJ2-3): DTGVSQNPRHKITKRGQNVTFRCDPISEHNRLYWYRQTLGQGPEFLTYFQNEAQLEKSRLLSDRFSAERPKGSFSTLEIQRTEQGDSAMYLCASSLSGEAGTQYFGPGTRLTVL.

The chain uses TRBV3-1 and TRBJ2-5, with D tentatively TRBD1 (6 bases). Germline lookup yields CDR1 LGHDT and CDR2 YNNKEL (reference sequence). The CDR3 is 15 residues long. With 0 bases removed from V and 5 bases from J, the gap between germline ends came to 13 bases. CDR3 coding DNA: TGTGCCAGCAGCCAAGATGCCAGGGGCTACGAGACCCAGTACTTC. Amino acids: CASSQDARGYETQYF.

This clonotype was observed a few times. This chain uses TRBV2 with TRBJ1-5; TRBD1 is a possible D gene (5 bases). CDR1 SNHLY and CDR2 FYNNEI come from the germline V gene. CDR3 length equals 14 residues. Trimming removed 2 bases from V and 1 base from J, with 6 bases in between. DNA for the CDR3: TGTGCCAGCAGTGAATGGACAAGCAATCAGCCCCAGCATTTT. Its protein is CASSEWTSNQPQHF.

This clonotype appeared a few times. The chain uses TRBV7-2 and TRBJ2-1, with 8 bases identical to TRBD1. The CDR3 length is 15 residues. The V and J ends lost 5 bases and 8 bases, in that order; junction bases with no gene match: 11. Germline V gene data show CDR1 as SGHTA and CDR2 as FQGNSA. The CDR3, as DNA: TGTGCCAGCAGCCCAGGGGGCACAGGGGGTTATGAGCAGTTCTTC. It codes for CASSPGGTGGYEQFF.

This clonotype was observed a few times. The rearrangement joins TRBV12-3 or TRBV12-4 to TRBJ2-5; D might be TRBD1 or TRBD2, each matching 5 bases. The CDR3 length is 16 residues. Trimming removed 4 bases at V and 0 bases at J, with 15 bases between. CDR3 nucleotides: TGTGCCAGCAGTTCCCGGGATCGACAGTACCAAGAGACCCAGTACTTC. Translating it yields CASSSRDRQYQETQYF.

This rearrangement joins TRBV6-5 to TRBJ2-7, with TRBD1 matching 11 bases. There are 15 residues in the CDR3. Losses at the gene ends were 4 bases for V and 4 bases for J; bases not matched to a gene: 6. Germline V gene sequence: CDR1 MNHEY, CDR2 SVGAGI. Here the CDR3 DNA reads TGTGCCAGCAGTTCGCCGGGACAGGGGGTTTACGAGCAGTACTTC. Translating it yields CASSSPGQGVYEQYF.

V and J are TRBV7-2 and TRBJ2-3, with 10 nucleotides matching TRBD2. CDR3 length equals 16 residues. Germline CDR1 and CDR2: SGHTA and FQGNSA. J lost 1 base, V lost 3 bases, and 4 bases had no gene match. The CDR3 nucleotides read TGTGCCAGCAGCTTGGAAGGACTAGCGGGCACAGATACGCAGTATTTT. The encoded protein is CASSLEGLAGTDTQYF.

V usage is TRBV20-1 and J usage is TRBJ2-1; weak D call: TRBD2 (5 bases). V lost 1 base and J lost 9, with 10 bases in between. Germline V gives CDR1 DFQATT, CDR2 SNEGSKA (reference sequence). This CDR3 has 12 amino acids. CDR3 in DNA: TGCAGTGCTAGAGTACTAGGCATTGAGCAGTTCTTC. Protein: CSARVLGIEQFF.

V and J are TRBV20-1 and TRBJ2-1, with 16 bases fitting TRBD2. Germline assignment: CDR1 DFQATT and CDR2 SNEGSKA (reference sequence). Germline trimming cut 6 bases from V and 11 bases from J; bases unmatched to any gene: 10. CDR3 size: 15 residues. CDR3 nucleotide sequence: TGCAGTGCCCCGGGACTAGCGGGGGGGCGGGGTCAGCAGTTCTTC. Amino acids: CSAPGLAGGRGQQFF.

This clonotype was found a few times. This chain connects TRBV27 to TRBJ2-4, with D possibly being TRBD2 (5 bases). The CDR3 is 14 amino acids. Trimming left V 4 bases short and J 10 bases short, with 17 bases between. Germline CDR1 reads MNHEY; CDR2 reads SMNVEV (reference sequence). CDR3 amino acids: CASSSDRSRGIQYF. The CDR3 DNA reads TGTGCCAGCAGTTCTGATCGAAGCCGAGGGATTCAGTACTTC.

The J gene is TRBJ2-7, the V gene TRBV2; the match to TRBD1 covers 11 bases. CDR1 SNHLY and CDR2 FYNNEI come from the germline V gene. The CDR3 extends over 16 amino acids. V was clipped by 5 bases and J by 2 bases; unmatched bases: 8. CDR3 sequence: CASSTGQGAATYEQYF. The DNA of the CDR3 is TGTGCCAGCAGTACCGGACAGGGGGCAGCGACCTACGAGCAGTACTTC.

The chain joins TRBV6-1 to TRBJ2-5; D might be TRBD1 (5 bases). CDR1 is MNHNS, CDR2 SASEGT, per germline. V was trimmed by 7 bases and J by 2 bases, leaving 11 bases between them. This CDR3 region has 13 residues. CDR3 region: CASIGHLQETQYF. The DNA for the CDR3 is TGTGCCAGCATCGGACACTTACAAGAGACCCAGTACTTC.

This clonotype was observed a few times. The gene calls are TRBV7-9 and TRBJ2-5; D tentatively reads TRBD1 or TRBD2 (6 bases each). The germline V gene encodes CDR1 SEHNR and CDR2 FQNEAQ (reference sequence). This CDR3 is 16 amino acids long. V dropped 5 bases and J dropped 0 bases, with 16 bases sitting between them. CDR3 bases: TGTGCCAGCAGCCTTTTGGGGGGCCCGTACCAAGAGACCCAGTACTTC. It yields the protein CASSLLGGPYQETQYF.

The chain uses TRBV6-1 and TRBJ2-6; 10 nucleotides line up with TRBD1. The CDR3 has 17 amino acids. The trim removed 6 bases at V and 0 bases at J, leaving 5 bases unmatched. Germline V gives CDR1 MNHNS, CDR2 SASEGT. CDR3 nucleotide sequence: TGTGCCAGCAGAATAGGGACAGGGGCCTCTGGGGCCAACGTCCTGACTTTC. Its protein is CASRIGTGASGANVLTF.

This clonotype was picked up a small number of times. This chain connects TRBV5-1 to TRBJ2-6; 7 bases line up with TRBD1. The germline gives CDR1 SGHRS, CDR2 YFSETQ. Trimming removed 4 bases from V and 2 bases from J; junction bases left unmatched: 0. The CDR3 is made up of 14 amino acids. DNA of the CDR3: TGCGCCAGCAGCCAGGGGGCTGGGGCCAACGTCCTGACTTTC. This sequence encodes CASSQGAGANVLTF. The entire variable domain, with the rest obtained from reference TRBV5-1 and TRBJ2-6, is as follows: KAGVTQTPRYLIKTRGQQVTLSCSPISGHRSVSWYQQTPGQGLQFLFEYFSETQRNKGNFPGRFSGRQFSNSRSEMNVSTLELGDSALYLCASSQGAGANVLTFGAGSRLTVL.

In its sample, this clonotype was seen a few times. This sequence joins TRBV28 and TRBJ1-2, with D possibly matching TRBD1 (6 bases). CDR3 length: 15 amino acids. Germline-derived CDR1 and CDR2 are MDHEN and SYDVKM. The V end was cut by 4 bases, the J end by 6 bases, with 18 bases between. CDR3 coding DNA: TGTGCCAGCAGTTCCCCGCGAGGGGGGGTCGATGGCTACACCTTC. Protein: CASSSPRGGVDGYTF.

V is TRBV5-5 and J is TRBJ2-7; TRBD2 matches 7 bases. The V and J ends lost 3 bases and 1 base, in that order; junction bases with no gene match: 10. CDR1 and CDR2 from the germline V gene are SGHKS and YYEKEE (reference sequence). The CDR3 consists of 16 residues. The CDR3 reads CASSSHQMGGSYEQYF. In DNA form, the CDR3 reads TGTGCCAGCAGCTCGCACCAAATGGGGGGGTCCTACGAGCAGTACTTC.

This chain connects TRBV6-1 to TRBJ2-7; D gene unclear. This CDR3 has 14 amino acids. Germline loops: CDR1 MNHNS, CDR2 SASEGT. V was shortened by 2 bases and J by 4 bases, with 12 bases between the two germline ends. CDR3 amino acids: CASSETWTAYEQYF. CDR3 in DNA: TGTGCCAGCAGTGAAACGTGGACGGCTTACGAGCAGTACTTC.

This clonotype was observed a handful of times. This chain joins TRBV7-9 and TRBJ2-5; D might be TRBD2 (6 bases). V was shortened by 5 bases and J by 5 bases, with 15 bases between the two germline ends. This CDR3 region has 14 residues. Germline assignment: CDR1 SEHNR and CDR2 FQNEAQ (reference sequence). CDR3 nucleotides: TGTGCCAGCAGCCGCCGGGGGAGCGGGGAGACCCAGTACTTC. This sequence encodes CASSRRGSGETQYF.

This clonotype was found a few times. The chain is built from TRBV25-1 and TRBJ2-5; D is uncertain. Germline lookup yields CDR1 MGHDK and CDR2 SYGVNS. CDR3 length equals 14 residues. V was shortened by 4 bases and J by 2 bases, with 11 bases between the two germline ends. CDR3: CASSGLALQETQYF. The CDR3 DNA sequence: TGTGCCAGCAGTGGACTGGCCCTACAAGAGACCCAGTACTTC.

The chain joins TRBV20-1 to TRBJ2-1; 8 bases agree with TRBD2. Germline values: CDR1 DFQATT, CDR2 SNEGSKA (reference sequence). Losses at the gene ends were 5 bases for V and 9 bases for J; bases not matched to a gene: 6. This CDR3 comprises 12 residues. CDR3 DNA: TGCAGTGCTGGGACTAGAGAGAGTGAGCAGTTCTTC. Translation: CSAGTRESEQFF.

The V and J genes are TRBV18 and TRBJ2-1; the D is unclear. The CDR3 sequence is 11 residues long. With 2 bases removed from V and 13 bases from J, the gap between germline ends came to 9 bases. Germline CDR1 is KGHSH and CDR2 is LQKENI. Written as DNA, the CDR3 is TGTGCCAGCTCACCAAGGGATTTCCAGTTCTTC. Its protein is CASSPRDFQFF.